The 14 T cell receptor beta chains reported below all come from one sample, sequenced in a study of blood T cell repertoires in COVID-19. Profiling relied on immunoSEQ multiplex PCR, and the TCRdb table lists in-frame clones only, not all of them. The profile covers roughly 95,000 clones, with 80% to 95% appearing a single time and just under 4% taken by the ten largest. The specimen sequenced was peripheral blood. All receptors come from a woman between 50 and 59 years old in a cohort sampled during active COVID-19.

The V gene is TRBV5-6, the J gene TRBJ2-1; the match to TRBD2 covers 9 bases. The CDR3 is 16 amino acids. The ends lost 4 bases at V and 3 bases at J; junction bases unmatched: 8. Germline CDR1 reads SGHDT; CDR2 reads YYEEEE. CDR3 nucleotides: TGTGCCAGCAGCCCCGCCCTAGCGGGGTTCTACAATGAGCAGTTCTTC. Amino acid sequence: CASSPALAGFYNEQFF.

This clone was seen more than once but under ten times. This chain uses TRBV30 with TRBJ1-1, with 8 bases that match TRBD1. The CDR3 covers 14 residues. The junction had 12 bases not matched to a gene; V was cut back by 8 bases and J by 4 bases. Germline-derived CDR1 and CDR2 are GTSNPN and SVGIG (reference sequence). The CDR3: CATHGGRGLTEAFF. The CDR3 DNA reads TGTGCCACCCACGGCGGCAGGGGGCTCACTGAAGCTTTCTTT.

The chain employs TRBV3-1 (or the pseudogene TRBV3-2) and TRBJ2-5; D is unclear. The germline CDR1 and CDR2 sequences are LGHDT and YNNKEL (reference sequence). The V and J ends lost 1 base and 1 base respectively, with 13 bases between them. The length of the CDR3 is 16 residues. CDR3 protein: CASSQGGPAPQETQYF. CDR3 DNA: TGTGCCAGCAGCCAAGGAGGTCCAGCCCCCCAAGAGACCCAGTACTTC.

The rearrangement uses TRBV7-9 and TRBJ1-2; D remains ambiguous. The V gene lost 6 bases and the J gene lost 8 bases, with 16 bases spanning the gap. Germline lookup yields CDR1 SEHNR and CDR2 FQNEAQ (reference sequence). The CDR3 extends over 13 amino acids. In nucleotides, the CDR3 is TGTGCCAGCAGGCCCACAGTCGTAGAGGGCTACACCTTC. Encoded protein: CASRPTVVEGYTF.

A single count supports this clone. CDR3 in DNA: TGTGCCATCAGTGAGTCCGCGGGGGGGCGCGAGACCCAGTACTTC. Its translation: CAISESAGGRETQYF. The rearrangement uses TRBV10-3 and TRBJ2-5, with 9 bases lining up with TRBD2. This CDR3 is built from 15 residues. Germline loops: CDR1 ENHRY, CDR2 SYGVKD. V lost 0 bases to trimming and J lost 5 bases; unmatched junction nucleotides: 4.

The chain links TRBV5-8 to TRBJ2-3; a possible D gene is TRBD1 (7 bases). The CDR3 totals 14 residues. CDR1 SGHTS and CDR2 YDEGEE come from the germline V gene. Trimming removed 4 bases from V and 5 bases from J, with 14 bases in between. The DNA for the CDR3 is TGTGCCAGCAGCCGCAGGGGGGTAGGAGATACGCAGTATTTT. This translates into CASSRRGVGDTQYF.

V gene TRBV3-1 (or the pseudogene TRBV3-2) combines with J gene TRBJ1-1, with D possibly matching TRBD1 (5 bases). Germline assignment: CDR1 LGHDT and CDR2 YNNKEL (reference sequence). The CDR3 is 13 residues long. V dropped 6 bases and J dropped 1 base, with 9 bases sitting between them. The CDR3 is CASRETGNTEAFF. Written as DNA, the CDR3 is TGTGCCAGCAGAGAAACAGGGAACACTGAAGCTTTCTTT.

This rearrangement joins TRBV10-2 to TRBJ1-3; 9 nucleotides match TRBD1. Germline V gene data show CDR1 as WSHSY and CDR2 as SAAADI. The CDR3 runs to 15 residues. Trimming cost V 11 bases and J 4 bases; bases outside gene matches: 12. This CDR3 reads CACTKTGGIGNTIYF. The CDR3 DNA is TGCGCCTGCACCAAGACAGGGGGTATCGGAAACACCATATATTTT.

The CDR3 region is CASSLTQAPYNEQFF. The CDR3, as DNA: TGTGCCAGCAGTTTAACGCAGGCTCCTTACAATGAGCAGTTCTTC. The chain has TRBV28 and TRBJ2-1; D not resolved. V was pared by 2 bases and J by 4 bases, with 12 bases between. Per the germline V gene, CDR1 is MDHEN and CDR2 is SYDVKM. This CDR3 is 15 amino acids long.

V is TRBV7-9 and J is TRBJ2-3, with 10 bases identical to TRBD2. This CDR3 is 18 amino acids long. Germline V gene lookup returns CDR1 SEHNR and CDR2 FQNEAQ (reference sequence). V lost 8 bases to trimming and J lost 2 bases; unmatched junction nucleotides: 16. DNA for the CDR3: TGTGCCAGCGGACGTTTTAGCGGGGGGCTTGGCTTCACAGATACGCAGTATTTT. Its protein product is CASGRFSGGLGFTDTQYF.

The chain has TRBV7-3 and TRBJ2-2; 7 positions agree with TRBD2. V gave up 0 bases and J gave up 0 bases; unmatched junction bases: 10. This CDR3 contains 19 residues. The germline CDR1 and CDR2 sequences are SGHTA and FQGTGA. CDR3 sequence reads: CASSLTPPIAGANTGELFF. CDR3 DNA sequence: TGTGCCAGCAGCTTAACCCCACCCATAGCGGGTGCGAACACCGGGGAGCTGTTTTTT.

This sequence joins TRBV5-1 and TRBJ1-1; 10 nucleotides agree with TRBD1. The CDR3 extends over 16 amino acids. With V trimmed by 3 bases and J by 0 bases, 5 bases remained unmatched. Per germline, CDR1 SGHRS and CDR2 YFSETQ. CDR3 amino acids: CASSSGQGGMNTEAFF. CDR3 DNA sequence: TGCGCCAGCAGCTCCGGACAGGGGGGGATGAACACTGAAGCTTTCTTT.

The rearrangement links TRBV5-1 to TRBJ1-1, with 9 positions matching TRBD1. V was clipped by 0 bases and J by 7 bases; unmatched bases: 7. The CDR3 spans 15 residues. Looked up from germline, CDR1 is SGHRS and CDR2 is YFSETQ. CDR3 DNA sequence: TGCGCCAGCAGCTTGGGGGACAGGGATGGAGGTGAAGCTTTCTTT. Protein: CASSLGDRDGGEAFF.

The chain joins TRBV3-1 (or the pseudogene TRBV3-2) to TRBJ1-2; a weak D match, TRBD1 (6 bases). The CDR3 is 17 residues long. Deletions cut 6 bases from V and 4 bases from J, with 24 bases between. Germline-derived CDR1 and CDR2 are LGHDT and YNNKEL (reference sequence). The CDR3 reads CASSRTANRVPPYGYTF. The CDR3 nucleotides read TGTGCCAGCAGTCGCACGGCAAACAGGGTACCTCCCTATGGCTACACCTTC.